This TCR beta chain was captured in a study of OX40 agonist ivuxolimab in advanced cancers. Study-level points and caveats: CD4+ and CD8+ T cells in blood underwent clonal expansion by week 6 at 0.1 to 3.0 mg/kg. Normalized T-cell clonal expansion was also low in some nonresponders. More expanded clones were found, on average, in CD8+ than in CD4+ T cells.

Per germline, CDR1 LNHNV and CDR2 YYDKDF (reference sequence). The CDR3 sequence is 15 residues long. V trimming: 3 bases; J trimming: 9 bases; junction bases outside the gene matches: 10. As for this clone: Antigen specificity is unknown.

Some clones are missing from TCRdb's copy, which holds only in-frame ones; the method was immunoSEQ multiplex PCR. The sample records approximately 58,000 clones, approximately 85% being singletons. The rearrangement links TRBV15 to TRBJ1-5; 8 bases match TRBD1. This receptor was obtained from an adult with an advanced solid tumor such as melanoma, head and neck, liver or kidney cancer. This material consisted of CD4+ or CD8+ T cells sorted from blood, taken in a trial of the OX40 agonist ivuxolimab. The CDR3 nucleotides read TGTGCCACCAGCAGTGTGACAGGGGCGCGTCCGCCCCAGCATTTT. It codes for CATSSVTGARPPQHF.